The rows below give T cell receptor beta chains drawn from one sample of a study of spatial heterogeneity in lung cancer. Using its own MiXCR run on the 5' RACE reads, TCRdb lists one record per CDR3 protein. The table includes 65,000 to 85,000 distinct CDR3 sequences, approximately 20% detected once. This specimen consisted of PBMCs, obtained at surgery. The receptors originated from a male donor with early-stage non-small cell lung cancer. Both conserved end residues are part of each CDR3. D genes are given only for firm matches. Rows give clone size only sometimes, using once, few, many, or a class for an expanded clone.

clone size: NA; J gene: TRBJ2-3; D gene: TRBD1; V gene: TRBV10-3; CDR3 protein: CAIRGTGGEADTQYF; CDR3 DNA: TGTGCCATCAGGGGGACAGGGGGCGAGGCAGATACGCAGTATTTT
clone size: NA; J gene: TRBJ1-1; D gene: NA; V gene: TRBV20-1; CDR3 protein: CSSPENTEAFF; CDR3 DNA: TGCAGTTCTCCAGAGAACACTGAAGCTTTCTTT
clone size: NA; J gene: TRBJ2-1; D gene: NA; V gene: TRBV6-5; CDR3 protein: CASSTPGRGDYNEQFF; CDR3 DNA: TGTGCCAGCAGTACTCCGGGCAGGGGAGACTACAATGAGCAGTTCTTC
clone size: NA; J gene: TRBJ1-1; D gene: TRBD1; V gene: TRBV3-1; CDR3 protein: CASSQTTGGGHTEAFF; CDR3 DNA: TGTGCCAGCAGCCAGACGACAGGGGGCGGGCACACTGAAGCTTTCTTT
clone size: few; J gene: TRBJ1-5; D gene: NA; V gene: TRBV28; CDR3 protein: CASTATPSSNQPQHF; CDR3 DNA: TGTGCCAGCACAGCCACACCTTCTAGCAATCAGCCCCAGCATTTT
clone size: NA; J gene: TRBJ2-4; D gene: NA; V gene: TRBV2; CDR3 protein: CASGDAKNIQYF; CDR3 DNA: TGTGCCAGCGGGGACGCCAAAAACATTCAGTACTTC
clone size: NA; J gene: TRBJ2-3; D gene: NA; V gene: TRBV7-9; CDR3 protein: CASSLVGRIQADTQYF; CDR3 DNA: TGTGCCAGCAGCTTAGTGGGCAGGATACAGGCAGATACGCAGTATTTT
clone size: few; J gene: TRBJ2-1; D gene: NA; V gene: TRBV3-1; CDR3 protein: CASSQDVGGYNEQFF; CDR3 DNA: TGTGCCAGCAGCCAAGATGTGGGAGGTTACAATGAGCAGTTCTTC
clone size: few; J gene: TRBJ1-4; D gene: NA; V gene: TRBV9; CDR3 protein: CASSADMRGNEKLFF; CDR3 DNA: TGTGCCAGCAGCGCCGACATGAGGGGTAATGAAAAACTGTTTTTT
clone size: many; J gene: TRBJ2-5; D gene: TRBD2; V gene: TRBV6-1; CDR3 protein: CASSEVERLAGGETQYF; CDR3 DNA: TGTGCCAGCAGTGAAGTTGAAAGACTAGCGGGAGGGGAGACCCAGTACTTC
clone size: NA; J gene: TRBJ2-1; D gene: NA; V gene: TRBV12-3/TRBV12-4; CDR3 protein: CASSQWNEQFF; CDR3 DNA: TGTGCCAGCAGCCAGTGGAATGAGCAGTTCTTC
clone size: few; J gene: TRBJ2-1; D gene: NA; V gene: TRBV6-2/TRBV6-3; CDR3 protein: CASSYRRAITRPYNEQFF; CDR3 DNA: TGTGCCAGCAGTTACCGGAGGGCTATAACACGTCCCTACAATGAGCAGTTCTTC
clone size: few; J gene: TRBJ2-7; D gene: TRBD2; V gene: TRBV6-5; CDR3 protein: CASSYSRGSGRKQYF; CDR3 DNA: TGTGCCAGCAGTTACTCCCGGGGTAGCGGGAGGAAGCAGTACTTC
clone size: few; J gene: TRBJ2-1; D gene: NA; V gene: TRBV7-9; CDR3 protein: CATRWGKSSYNEQFF; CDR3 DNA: TGTGCCACCAGATGGGGGAAGAGCTCCTACAATGAGCAGTTCTTC
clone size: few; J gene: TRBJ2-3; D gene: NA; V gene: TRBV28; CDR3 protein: CASSLSGSRTDTQYF; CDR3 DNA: TGTGCCAGCAGTTTGTCTGGGTCACGCACAGATACGCAGTATTTT
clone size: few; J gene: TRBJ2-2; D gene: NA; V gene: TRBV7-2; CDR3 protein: CASSLVAENTGELFF; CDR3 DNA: TGTGCCAGCAGCTTAGTAGCTGAGAACACCGGGGAGCTGTTTTTT
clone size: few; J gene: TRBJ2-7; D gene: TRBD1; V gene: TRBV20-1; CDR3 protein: CSARVGQGVAYEQYF; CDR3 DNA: TGCAGTGCTAGAGTAGGGCAGGGGGTAGCCTACGAGCAGTACTTC
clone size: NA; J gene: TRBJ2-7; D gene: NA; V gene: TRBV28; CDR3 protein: CASSSPPSAEQYF; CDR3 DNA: TGTGCCAGCAGTTCCCCCCCCTCTGCCGAGCAGTACTTC
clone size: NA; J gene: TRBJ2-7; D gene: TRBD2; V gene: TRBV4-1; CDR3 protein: CASSQPTSGGKDEQYF; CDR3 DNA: TGCGCCAGCAGCCAGCCCACTAGCGGGGGGAAGGACGAGCAGTACTTC
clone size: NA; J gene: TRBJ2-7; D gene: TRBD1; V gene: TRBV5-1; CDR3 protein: CASSFVDRGSEQYF; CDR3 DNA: TGCGCCAGCAGCTTCGTCGACAGGGGGTCCGAGCAGTACTTC
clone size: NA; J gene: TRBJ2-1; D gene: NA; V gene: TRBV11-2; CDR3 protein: CASSLYTREDEQFF; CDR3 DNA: TGTGCCAGCAGCCTATATACTAGGGAGGATGAGCAGTTCTTC
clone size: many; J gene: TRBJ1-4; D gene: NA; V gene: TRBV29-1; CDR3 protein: CSVEAANNEKLFF; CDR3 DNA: TGCAGCGTTGAGGCAGCTAATAATGAAAAACTGTTTTTT
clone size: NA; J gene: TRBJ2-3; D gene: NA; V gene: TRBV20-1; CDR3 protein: CSARSSLLTDTQYF; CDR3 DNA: TGCAGTGCTAGGTCTAGTCTGCTAACAGATACGCAGTATTTT
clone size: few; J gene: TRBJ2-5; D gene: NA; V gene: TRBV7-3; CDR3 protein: CASSLAASASQETQYF; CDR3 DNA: TGTGCCAGCAGCTTAGCGGCTAGCGCCTCCCAAGAGACCCAGTACTTC
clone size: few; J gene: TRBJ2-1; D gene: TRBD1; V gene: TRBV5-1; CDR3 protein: CASSLSGQGNYNEQFF; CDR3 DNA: TGCGCCAGCAGCCTGTCGGGACAGGGAAACTACAATGAGCAGTTCTTC
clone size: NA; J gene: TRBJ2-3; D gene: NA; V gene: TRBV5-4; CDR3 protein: CASSLISGTDTQYF; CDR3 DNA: TGTGCCAGCAGCCTAATCTCGGGCACAGATACGCAGTATTTT
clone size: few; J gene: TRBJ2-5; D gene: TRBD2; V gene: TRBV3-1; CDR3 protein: CASSPPGEGLEETQYF; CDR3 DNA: TGTGCCAGCAGCCCTCCGGGGGAGGGACTGGAAGAGACCCAGTACTTC
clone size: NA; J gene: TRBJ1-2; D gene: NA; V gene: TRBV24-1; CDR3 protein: CATSDLQGIDGYTF; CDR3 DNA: TGTGCCACCAGTGATCTACAGGGTATCGATGGCTACACCTTC
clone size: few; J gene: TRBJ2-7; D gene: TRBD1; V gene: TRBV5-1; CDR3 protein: CASSFAPGTGAYEQYF; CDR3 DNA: TGCGCCAGCAGCTTTGCCCCCGGGACAGGGGCCTACGAGCAGTACTTC
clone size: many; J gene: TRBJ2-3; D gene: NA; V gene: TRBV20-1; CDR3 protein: CSAWDPTSTDTQYF; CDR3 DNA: TGCAGTGCTTGGGATCCGACTAGCACAGATACGCAGTATTTT
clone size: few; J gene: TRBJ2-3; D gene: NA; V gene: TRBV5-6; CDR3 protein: CASSLPTTDTQYF; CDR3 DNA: TGTGCCAGCAGCTTGCCGACCACAGATACGCAGTATTTT
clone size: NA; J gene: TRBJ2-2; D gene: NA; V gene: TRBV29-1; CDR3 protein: CSVTPGSLTGELFF; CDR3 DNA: TGCAGCGTGACGCCCGGGTCGCTCACCGGGGAGCTGTTTTTT
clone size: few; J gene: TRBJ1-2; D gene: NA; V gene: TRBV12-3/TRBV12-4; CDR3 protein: CASSLRRSTGYTF; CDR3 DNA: TGTGCCAGCAGTTTGAGACGGAGCACTGGCTACACCTTC
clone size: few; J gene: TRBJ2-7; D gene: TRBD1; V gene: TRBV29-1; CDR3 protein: CSASSDRGSYEQYF; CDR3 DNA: TGCAGCGCTTCGTCGGACAGGGGTTCCTACGAGCAGTACTTC
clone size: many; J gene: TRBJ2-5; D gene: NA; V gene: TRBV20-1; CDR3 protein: CSAIRDSQETQYF; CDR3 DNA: TGCAGTGCTATCAGAGACAGTCAAGAGACCCAGTACTTC
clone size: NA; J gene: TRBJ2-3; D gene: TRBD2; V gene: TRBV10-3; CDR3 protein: CATRPGLAGVDTQYF; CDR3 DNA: TGTGCCACCAGACCCGGACTAGCGGGAGTAGATACGCAGTATTTT
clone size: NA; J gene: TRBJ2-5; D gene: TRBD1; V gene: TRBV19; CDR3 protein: CASSARDRDQETQYF; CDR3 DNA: TGTGCCAGTAGTGCGCGGGACAGGGACCAAGAGACCCAGTACTTC
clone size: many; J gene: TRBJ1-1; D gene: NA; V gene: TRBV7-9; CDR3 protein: CASSLTGGGTEAFF; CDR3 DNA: TGTGCCAGCAGCTTGACAGGTGGAGGCACTGAAGCTTTCTTT
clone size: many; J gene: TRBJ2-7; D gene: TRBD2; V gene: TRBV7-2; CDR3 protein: CASRGTGTSGEQYF; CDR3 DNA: TGTGCCAGCAGAGGAACCGGGACTAGCGGAGAGCAGTACTTC
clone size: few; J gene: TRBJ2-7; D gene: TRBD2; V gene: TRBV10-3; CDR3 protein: CAISESKGLSYEQYF; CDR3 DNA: TGTGCCATCAGTGAGTCGAAGGGACTAAGCTACGAGCAGTACTTC
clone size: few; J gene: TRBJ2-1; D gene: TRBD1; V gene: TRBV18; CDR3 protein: CASSPPATGTNNEQFF; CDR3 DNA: TGTGCCAGCTCTCCCCCTGCGACAGGGACAAACAATGAGCAGTTCTTC
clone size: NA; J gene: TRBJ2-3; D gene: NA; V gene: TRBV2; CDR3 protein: CASSETRPSTDTQYF; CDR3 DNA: TGTGCCAGCAGTGAAACTAGGCCGAGCACAGATACGCAGTATTTT
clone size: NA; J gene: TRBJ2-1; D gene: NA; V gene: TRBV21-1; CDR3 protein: CASIMGLVSNEQFF; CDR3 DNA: TGTGCCAGCATCATGGGGTTGGTGAGCAATGAGCAGTTCTTC
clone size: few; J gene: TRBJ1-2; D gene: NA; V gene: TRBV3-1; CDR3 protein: CASSQGDANYGYTF; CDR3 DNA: TGTGCCAGCAGCCAGGGGGACGCTAACTATGGCTACACCTTC
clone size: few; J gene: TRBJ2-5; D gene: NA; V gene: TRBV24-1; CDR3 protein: CATSDSNRDQETQYF; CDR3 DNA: TGTGCCACCAGTGACTCTAACAGGGACCAAGAGACCCAGTACTTC
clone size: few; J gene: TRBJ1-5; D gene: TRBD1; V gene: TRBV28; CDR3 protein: CASRRTGARYQPQHF; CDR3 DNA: TGTGCCAGCAGACGAACAGGGGCTCGGTATCAGCCCCAGCATTTT
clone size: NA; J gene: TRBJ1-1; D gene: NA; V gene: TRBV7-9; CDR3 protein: CASSLRLLTEAFF; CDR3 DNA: TGTGCCAGCAGCCTACGACTGTTAACTGAAGCTTTCTTT
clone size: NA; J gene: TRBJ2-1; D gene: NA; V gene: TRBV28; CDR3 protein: CASSSRNGGEQFF; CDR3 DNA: TGTGCCAGCAGTTCCAGGAATGGGGGTGAGCAGTTCTTC
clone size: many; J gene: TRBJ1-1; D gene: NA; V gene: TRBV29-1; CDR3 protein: CSVGVREGAEAFF; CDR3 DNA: TGCAGCGTTGGAGTCCGGGAAGGGGCTGAAGCTTTCTTT
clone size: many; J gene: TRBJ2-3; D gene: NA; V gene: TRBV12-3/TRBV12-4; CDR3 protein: CASSLGVTQYF; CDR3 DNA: TGTGCCAGCAGTTTAGGTGTTACGCAGTATTTT
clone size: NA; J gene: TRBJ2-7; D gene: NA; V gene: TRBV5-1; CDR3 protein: CASSIGQYYEQYF; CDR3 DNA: TGCGCCAGCAGCATCGGACAGTACTACGAGCAGTACTTC
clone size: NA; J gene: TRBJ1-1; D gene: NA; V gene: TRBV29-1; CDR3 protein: CSASALGLNTEAFF; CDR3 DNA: TGCAGCGCCTCGGCCTTGGGTTTGAACACTGAAGCTTTCTTT
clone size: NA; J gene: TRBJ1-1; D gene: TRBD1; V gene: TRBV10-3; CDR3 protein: CAISKGQGDNTEAFF; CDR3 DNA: TGTGCCATCAGTAAGGGACAGGGTGATAACACTGAAGCTTTCTTT
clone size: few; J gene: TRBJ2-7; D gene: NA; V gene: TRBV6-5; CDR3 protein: CASSRTGEIAVQYF; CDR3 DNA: TGTGCCAGCAGTCGGACGGGGGAGATTGCGGTGCAGTACTTC
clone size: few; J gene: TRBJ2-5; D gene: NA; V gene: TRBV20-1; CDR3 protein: CSAREGLQETQYF; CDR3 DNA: TGCAGTGCTAGGGAGGGACTCCAAGAGACCCAGTACTTC
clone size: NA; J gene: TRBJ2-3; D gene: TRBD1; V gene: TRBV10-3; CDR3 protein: CAITRQGVPDTQYF; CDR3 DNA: TGTGCCATCACCAGACAGGGTGTTCCAGATACGCAGTATTTT
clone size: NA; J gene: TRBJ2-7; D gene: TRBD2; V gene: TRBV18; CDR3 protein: CASSLRDPYRRASGSSYEQYF; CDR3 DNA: TGTGCCAGCTCACTCCGGGACCCATACCGAAGGGCTAGCGGGAGCTCCTACGAGCAGTACTTC
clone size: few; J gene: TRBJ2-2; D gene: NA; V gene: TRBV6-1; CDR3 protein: CASSEVGGAGELFF; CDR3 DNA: TGTGCCAGCAGTGAAGTAGGGGGGGCCGGGGAGCTGTTTTTT
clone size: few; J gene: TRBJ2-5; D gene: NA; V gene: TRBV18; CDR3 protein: CASSPPSQQETQYF; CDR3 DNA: TGTGCCAGCTCACCACCGTCACAACAAGAGACCCAGTACTTC